The present TCR beta chain was sequenced within a study of blood T cells in healthy people across ages. The study, taken as a whole, reports: Unsorted PBMCs prevented conclusive naive versus antigen-experienced comparison. Naive T cell percentage showed a strong correlation with the diversity of TCR beta.

Germline V gene data show CDR1 as SGHDN and CDR2 as FVKESK. The length of the CDR3 is 18 residues. Trimming cost V 4 bases and J 0 bases; bases outside gene matches: 7. This clonotype was seen a few times. Its antigen is unknown. For the second PCR, which ran for 7 to 11 cycles, a sample-barcoded 5' primer and a J-beta primer mix were used. TCRdb re-analysed the 5' RACE reads in MiXCR, keeping a single row per CDR3 protein. The profile shows over 950,000 distinct CDR3 sequences, approximately 50% of them singletons. Researchers isolated at least 6 million PBMCs per sample. The chain combines TRBV14 with TRBJ1-4; 11 bases fit TRBD1. Sequencing input: blood. This clonotype originated in a woman aged 55-70 years in good health. In DNA form, the CDR3 reads TGTGCCAGCAGCCTTCGGGACAGGGGGATAGCAACTAATGAAAAACTGTTTTTT. This sequence encodes CASSLRDRGIATNEKLFF.